This TCR beta chain appears in the sequencing data of a study of T cell repertoires in cytomegalovirus infection (dated by TCRdb to about 2019). The study in broad terms: Because public TCR beta signatures pointed to carriage of CMV infection together with the matching HLA type, the HLA type of each donor mattered for the analysis.

Reading from cysteine to phenylalanine, the CDR3 counts 17 amino acids. The kept DNA is CDR3 alone, 51 bases in frame from the first base. After removal of 1 base from V and 5 bases from J, the junction retains 12 bases not matched to a gene. CDR1 and CDR2 are drawn from the germline V gene: SGHAT, FQNNGV. Points the paper makes about the study in general: In both this cohort and an independent cohort of some 380 donors, the cumulative frequency of public TCR beta family members distinguished carriers of CMV infection plus the relevant HLA type. The ex vivo response was dominated by HLA-C-restricted CMV-specific TCR beta clonotypes, and the single most frequent clonotype in two of eight donors was supplied by these HLA-C-restricted clonotypes.

TCRdb lists the instrument as Illumina HiSeq 1500. TCRdb trimmed the raw reads at Q25, called clones with MiXCR and kept productive beta chains. For every CDR3 protein sequence, its rows merge into one entry that carries the most common genes and DNA. The sample records 200,000 to 300,000 distinct CDR3 sequences, about 13% of which are singletons. About 10% of the sample belongs to the ten largest clones. This clonotype has at least ten counts. Its target antigen remains unknown. No much larger clonotype is one base removed from it; base qualities were not supplied. This receptor chain uses TRBV11-2 and TRBJ2-5, and 8 junction bases match TRBD1. The clonotype was recovered from a human donor in good health (CMV status not recorded). Some clones in this sample may be carry-over from other donors' samples. Sequencing was performed on PBMCs. The CDR3: CASSLGPGGVLSETQYF. DNA sequence: TGTGCCAGCAGCTTAGGTCCAGGGGGCGTTCTGTCGGAGACCCAGTACTTC.